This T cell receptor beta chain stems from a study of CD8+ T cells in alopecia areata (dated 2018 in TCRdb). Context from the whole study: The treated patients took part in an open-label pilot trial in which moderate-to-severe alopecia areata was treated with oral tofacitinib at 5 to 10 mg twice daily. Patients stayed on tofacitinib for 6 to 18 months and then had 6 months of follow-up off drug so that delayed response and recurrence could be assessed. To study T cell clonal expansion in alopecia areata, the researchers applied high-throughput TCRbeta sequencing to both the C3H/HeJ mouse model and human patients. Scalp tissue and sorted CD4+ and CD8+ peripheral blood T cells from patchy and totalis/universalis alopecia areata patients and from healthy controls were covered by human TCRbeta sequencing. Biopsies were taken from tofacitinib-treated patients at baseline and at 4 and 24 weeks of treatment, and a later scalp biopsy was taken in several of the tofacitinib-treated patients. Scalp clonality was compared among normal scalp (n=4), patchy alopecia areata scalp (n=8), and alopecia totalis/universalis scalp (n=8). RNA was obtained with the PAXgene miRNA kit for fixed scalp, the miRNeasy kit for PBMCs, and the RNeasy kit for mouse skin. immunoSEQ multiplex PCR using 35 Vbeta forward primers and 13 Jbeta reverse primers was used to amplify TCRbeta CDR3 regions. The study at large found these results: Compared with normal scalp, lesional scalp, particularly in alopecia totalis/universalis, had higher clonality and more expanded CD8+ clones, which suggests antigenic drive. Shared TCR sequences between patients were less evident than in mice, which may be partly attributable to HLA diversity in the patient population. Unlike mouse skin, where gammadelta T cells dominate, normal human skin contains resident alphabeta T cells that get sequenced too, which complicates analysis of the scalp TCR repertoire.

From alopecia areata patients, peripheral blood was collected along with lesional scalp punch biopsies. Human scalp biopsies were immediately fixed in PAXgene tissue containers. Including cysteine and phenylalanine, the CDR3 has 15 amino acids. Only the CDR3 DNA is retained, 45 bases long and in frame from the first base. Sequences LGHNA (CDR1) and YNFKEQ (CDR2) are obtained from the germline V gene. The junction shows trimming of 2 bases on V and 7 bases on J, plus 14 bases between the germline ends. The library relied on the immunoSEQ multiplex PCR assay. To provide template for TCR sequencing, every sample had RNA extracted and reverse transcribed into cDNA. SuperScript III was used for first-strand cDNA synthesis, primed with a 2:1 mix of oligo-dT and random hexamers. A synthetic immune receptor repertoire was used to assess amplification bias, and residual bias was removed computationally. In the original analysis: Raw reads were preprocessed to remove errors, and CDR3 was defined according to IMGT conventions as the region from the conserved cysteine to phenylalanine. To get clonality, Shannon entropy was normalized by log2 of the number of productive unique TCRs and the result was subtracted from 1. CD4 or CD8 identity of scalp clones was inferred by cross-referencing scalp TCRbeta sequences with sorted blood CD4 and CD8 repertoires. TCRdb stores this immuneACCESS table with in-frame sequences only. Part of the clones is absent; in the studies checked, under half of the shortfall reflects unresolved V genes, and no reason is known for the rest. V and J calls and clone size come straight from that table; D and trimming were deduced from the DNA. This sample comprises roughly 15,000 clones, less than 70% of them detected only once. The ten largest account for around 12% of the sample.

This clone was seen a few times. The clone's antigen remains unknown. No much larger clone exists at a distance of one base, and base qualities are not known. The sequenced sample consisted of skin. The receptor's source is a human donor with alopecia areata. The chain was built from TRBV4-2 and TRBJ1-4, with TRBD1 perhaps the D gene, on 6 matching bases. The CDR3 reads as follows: CASSQIGRDTEKLFF. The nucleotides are TGTGCCAGCAGCCAAATAGGGCGGGACACTGAAAAACTGTTTTTT.